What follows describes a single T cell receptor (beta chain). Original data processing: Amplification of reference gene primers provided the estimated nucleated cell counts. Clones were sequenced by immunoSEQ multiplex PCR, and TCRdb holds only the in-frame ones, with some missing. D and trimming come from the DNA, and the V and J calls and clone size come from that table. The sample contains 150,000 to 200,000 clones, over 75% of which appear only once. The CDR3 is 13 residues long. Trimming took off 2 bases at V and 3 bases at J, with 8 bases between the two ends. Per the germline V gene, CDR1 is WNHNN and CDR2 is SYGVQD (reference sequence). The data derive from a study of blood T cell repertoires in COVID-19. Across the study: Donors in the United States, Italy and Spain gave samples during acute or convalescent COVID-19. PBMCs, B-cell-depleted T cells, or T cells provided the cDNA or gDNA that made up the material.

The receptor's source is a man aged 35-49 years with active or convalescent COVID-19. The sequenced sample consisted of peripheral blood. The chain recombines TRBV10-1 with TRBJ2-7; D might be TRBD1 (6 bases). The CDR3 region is CASSEARGYEQYF. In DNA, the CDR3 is TGCGCCAGCAGTGAGGCCAGGGGCTACGAGCAGTACTTC.